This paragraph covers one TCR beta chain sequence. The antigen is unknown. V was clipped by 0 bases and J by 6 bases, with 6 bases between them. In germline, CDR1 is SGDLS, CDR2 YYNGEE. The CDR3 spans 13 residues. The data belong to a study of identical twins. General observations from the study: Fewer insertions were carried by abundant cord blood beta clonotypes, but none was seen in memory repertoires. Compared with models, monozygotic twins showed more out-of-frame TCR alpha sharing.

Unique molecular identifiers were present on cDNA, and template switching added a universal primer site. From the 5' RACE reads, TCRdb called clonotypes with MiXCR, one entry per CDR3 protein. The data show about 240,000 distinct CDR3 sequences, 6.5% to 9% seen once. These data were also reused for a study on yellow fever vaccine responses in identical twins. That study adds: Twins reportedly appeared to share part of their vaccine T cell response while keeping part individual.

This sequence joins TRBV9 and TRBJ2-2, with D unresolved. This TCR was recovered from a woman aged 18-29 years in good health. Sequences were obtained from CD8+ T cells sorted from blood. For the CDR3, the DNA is TGTGCCAGCAGCGTAGATGTGGCCGGGGAGCTGTTTTTT. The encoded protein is CASSVDVAGELFF. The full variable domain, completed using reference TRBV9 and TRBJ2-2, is DSGVTQTPKHLITATGQRVTLRCSPRSGDLSVYWYQQSLDQGLQFLIQYYNGEERAKGNILERFSAQQFPDLHSELNLSSLELGDSALYFCASSVDVAGELFFGEGSRLTVL.